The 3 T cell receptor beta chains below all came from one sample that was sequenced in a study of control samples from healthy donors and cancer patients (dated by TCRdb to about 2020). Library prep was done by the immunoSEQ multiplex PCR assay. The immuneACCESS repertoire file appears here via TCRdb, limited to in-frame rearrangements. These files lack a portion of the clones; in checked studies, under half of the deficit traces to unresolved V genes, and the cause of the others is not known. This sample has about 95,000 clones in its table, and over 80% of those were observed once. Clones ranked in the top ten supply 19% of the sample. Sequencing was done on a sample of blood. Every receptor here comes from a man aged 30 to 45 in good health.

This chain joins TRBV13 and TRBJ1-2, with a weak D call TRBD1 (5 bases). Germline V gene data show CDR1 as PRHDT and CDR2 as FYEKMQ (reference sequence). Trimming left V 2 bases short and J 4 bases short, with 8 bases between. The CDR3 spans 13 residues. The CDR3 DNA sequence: TGTGCCAGCAGCTTACAAGGGACCTATGGCTACACCTTC. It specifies CASSLQGTYGYTF.

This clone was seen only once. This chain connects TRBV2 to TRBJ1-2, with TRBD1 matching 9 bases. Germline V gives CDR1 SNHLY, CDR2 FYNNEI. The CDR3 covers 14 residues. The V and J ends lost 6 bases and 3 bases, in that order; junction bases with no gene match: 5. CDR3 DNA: TGTGCCAGCAGGATGGACAGGGGAGACTATGGCTACACCTTC. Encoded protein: CASRMDRGDYGYTF.

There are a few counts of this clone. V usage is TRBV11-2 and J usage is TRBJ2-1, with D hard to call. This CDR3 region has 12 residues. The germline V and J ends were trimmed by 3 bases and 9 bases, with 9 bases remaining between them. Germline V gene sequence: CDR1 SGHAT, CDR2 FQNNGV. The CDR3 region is CASSFSSAEQFF. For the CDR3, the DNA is TGTGCCAGCAGCTTCAGTAGTGCTGAGCAGTTCTTC.